Listed below are T cell receptor beta chains from one sample, sequenced in a study of blood T cells in healthy people across ages. MiXCR was run by TCRdb on the 5' RACE reads, yielding one entry per CDR3 protein. The sample shows around 1,600,000 distinct CDR3 sequences, roughly two fifths of them seen only once. The sample comprised blood. These receptors were collected from a woman under 30 in good health. Each CDR3 is given with its conserved first and last residue. Fields, in order: D gene, V gene, J gene, clone size, CDR3 DNA, CDR3 protein. D genes are given only for firm matches. Clone size, where shown, is once, few, many, or a class for clones that have expanded.

d_call: .; v_call: TRBV18; j_call: TRBJ2-7; clone_size: .; cdr3_nt: TGTGCCAGCTCACCACCCAGTACGACCTACGAGCAGTACTTC; cdr3_aa: CASSPPSTTYEQYF
d_call: TRBD2; v_call: TRBV20-1; j_call: TRBJ2-3; clone_size: few; cdr3_nt: TGCAGTGTAGATGGCCGGGGACTAAGGACAGATACGCAGTATTTT; cdr3_aa: CSVDGRGLRTDTQYF
d_call: TRBD2; v_call: TRBV12-3/TRBV12-4; j_call: TRBJ2-1; clone_size: .; cdr3_nt: TGTGCCAGCAGGCCGGGACTAGGGGGTTACAATGAGCAGTTCTTC; cdr3_aa: CASRPGLGGYNEQFF
d_call: TRBD1; v_call: TRBV4-3; j_call: TRBJ1-1; clone_size: .; cdr3_nt: TGCGCCAGCAGCCAGACAGGGGTCCGCTCTGAAGCTTTCTTT; cdr3_aa: CASSQTGVRSEAFF
d_call: .; v_call: TRBV6-2/TRBV6-3; j_call: TRBJ2-7; clone_size: few; cdr3_nt: TGTGCCAGCAGTTATGTCACGCCCTACGAGCAGTACTTC; cdr3_aa: CASSYVTPYEQYF
d_call: TRBD2; v_call: TRBV7-2; j_call: TRBJ2-3; clone_size: .; cdr3_nt: TGTGCCAGCAGCTGGGGACTAGCGAGGGCCACAGATACGCAGTATTTT; cdr3_aa: CASSWGLARATDTQYF
d_call: .; v_call: TRBV20-1; j_call: TRBJ1-1; clone_size: .; cdr3_nt: TGCAATGCTAGAAGGGGGACCACTGAAGCTTTCTTT; cdr3_aa: CNARRGTTEAFF
d_call: .; v_call: TRBV15; j_call: TRBJ1-3; clone_size: many; cdr3_nt: TGTGCCACCAGCAGCGACCCTGGAGTGCACACCATATATTTT; cdr3_aa: CATSSDPGVHTIYF
d_call: .; v_call: TRBV12-3/TRBV12-4; j_call: TRBJ1-2; clone_size: .; cdr3_nt: TGTGCCAGCAGTACAACGATGGGGAATGGCTACACCTTC; cdr3_aa: CASSTTMGNGYTF
d_call: .; v_call: TRBV10-3; j_call: TRBJ2-7; clone_size: .; cdr3_nt: TGTGCCATCAGTGATCGGCCGGGCGGCGGCTACGAGCAGTACTTC; cdr3_aa: CAISDRPGGGYEQYF
d_call: .; v_call: TRBV12-3/TRBV12-4; j_call: TRBJ2-1; clone_size: many; cdr3_nt: TGTGCCAGCAGTTCCGACTTAGGGGCCTACAATGAGCAGTTCTTC; cdr3_aa: CASSSDLGAYNEQFF
d_call: .; v_call: TRBV10-3; j_call: TRBJ1-6; clone_size: .; cdr3_nt: TGTGCCAGCAGTGAGTCAGGGGATTCACCCCTCCACTTT; cdr3_aa: CASSESGDSPLHF
d_call: .; v_call: TRBV20-1; j_call: TRBJ2-7; clone_size: .; cdr3_nt: TGCAGTGCTAGCACTAGCAGCTTAGGGGAGCAGTACTTC; cdr3_aa: CSASTSSLGEQYF
d_call: .; v_call: TRBV29-1; j_call: TRBJ2-5; clone_size: .; cdr3_nt: TGCAGCGTTGGGACAGTGAGTAATGAGCAGTACTTC; cdr3_aa: CSVGTVSNEQYF
d_call: TRBD1; v_call: TRBV4-1; j_call: TRBJ1-5; clone_size: .; cdr3_nt: TGCGCCAGCAGCGATGGGACAGGGGCCCAGCCCCAGCATTTT; cdr3_aa: CASSDGTGAQPQHF
d_call: .; v_call: TRBV4-1; j_call: TRBJ1-5; clone_size: .; cdr3_nt: TGCGCCAGCAGCCAAGAGCACAGGACTGGGCAGCCCCAGCATTTT; cdr3_aa: CASSQEHRTGQPQHF
d_call: .; v_call: TRBV27; j_call: TRBJ1-1; clone_size: .; cdr3_nt: TGTGCCAGCAAAAACAGGGTGAACACTGAAGCTTTCTTT; cdr3_aa: CASKNRVNTEAFF
d_call: .; v_call: TRBV12-3/TRBV12-4; j_call: TRBJ1-5; clone_size: few; cdr3_nt: TGTGCCAGCAGCCCCAACACAGGGCTTGGGCCCCAGCATTTT; cdr3_aa: CASSPNTGLGPQHF
d_call: TRBD1; v_call: TRBV4-1; j_call: TRBJ1-5; clone_size: .; cdr3_nt: TGCGCCAGCAGGCCCCGGGAAGACAGGGAAAATCAGCCCCAGCATTTT; cdr3_aa: CASRPREDRENQPQHF
d_call: .; v_call: TRBV30; j_call: TRBJ1-6; clone_size: .; cdr3_nt: TGTGCCTGGGCGATTTTAGGGAGGAGAAATTCACCCCTCCACTTT; cdr3_aa: CAWAILGRRNSPLHF
d_call: TRBD1; v_call: TRBV7-3; j_call: TRBJ2-7; clone_size: .; cdr3_nt: TGTGCCAGCAGCGAGGGACAGTCGGGCCACGAGCAGTACTTC; cdr3_aa: CASSEGQSGHEQYF
d_call: .; v_call: TRBV5-1; j_call: TRBJ2-1; clone_size: .; cdr3_nt: TGCGCCAGCAGCTGGGGGAGTGGGGGATCCTACAATGAGCAGTTCTTC; cdr3_aa: CASSWGSGGSYNEQFF
d_call: .; v_call: TRBV4-1; j_call: TRBJ1-5; clone_size: .; cdr3_nt: TGCGCCAGCAGCCAAGATGGGGCAGCAGCACAGCCCCAGCATTTT; cdr3_aa: CASSQDGAAAQPQHF
d_call: .; v_call: TRBV6-2/TRBV6-3; j_call: TRBJ2-1; clone_size: few; cdr3_nt: TGTGCCAGCAGTTCCCCAGGCCGTGGAGCGGATCGCTCCTACAATGAGCAGTTCTTC; cdr3_aa: CASSSPGRGADRSYNEQFF
d_call: TRBD1; v_call: TRBV12-5; j_call: TRBJ2-4; clone_size: .; cdr3_nt: TGTGCTAGTGGTTTGCCAGACAGGGGACAAAACATTCAGTACTTC; cdr3_aa: CASGLPDRGQNIQYF
d_call: TRBD2; v_call: TRBV7-2; j_call: TRBJ2-3; clone_size: .; cdr3_nt: TGTGCCAGCAGCGACGGGGGGAGCGCAGATACGCAGTATTTT; cdr3_aa: CASSDGGSADTQYF
d_call: TRBD2; v_call: TRBV15; j_call: TRBJ2-1; clone_size: .; cdr3_nt: TGTGCCACCAGCAGACCCCCTAGCGGTATGGGGGAGCAGTTCTTC; cdr3_aa: CATSRPPSGMGEQFF
d_call: .; v_call: TRBV7-2; j_call: TRBJ2-7; clone_size: many; cdr3_nt: TGTGCCAGCAGCCCTGGGTATTCCTACGAGCAGTACTTC; cdr3_aa: CASSPGYSYEQYF
d_call: TRBD1; v_call: TRBV29-1; j_call: TRBJ2-7; clone_size: .; cdr3_nt: TGCGGCGTTGAAGGGACAGGGAAGACCTACGAGCAGTACTTC; cdr3_aa: CGVEGTGKTYEQYF
d_call: TRBD2; v_call: TRBV29-1; j_call: TRBJ2-1; clone_size: .; cdr3_nt: TGCAGCGTAGGGGGACTAGCGGGGTATGAGCAGTTCTTC; cdr3_aa: CSVGGLAGYEQFF
d_call: TRBD1; v_call: TRBV12-3/TRBV12-4; j_call: TRBJ1-4; clone_size: .; cdr3_nt: TGTGCCAGCAGTCGCGACAGGGGGCACGATGAAAAACTGTTTTTT; cdr3_aa: CASSRDRGHDEKLFF
d_call: .; v_call: TRBV12-3/TRBV12-4; j_call: TRBJ1-1; clone_size: .; cdr3_nt: TGTGCCAGCAGGCACGGAGGTTTTGCTTTCTTT; cdr3_aa: CASRHGGFAFF
d_call: .; v_call: TRBV7-2; j_call: TRBJ2-7; clone_size: .; cdr3_nt: TGTGCCAGCAGCTTAACAGGGCGGCTTCGCTACGAGCAGTACTTC; cdr3_aa: CASSLTGRLRYEQYF
d_call: TRBD1; v_call: TRBV12-3/TRBV12-4; j_call: TRBJ2-3; clone_size: .; cdr3_nt: TGTGCCAGCTGCCGGGACAGGGCCCCAGATACGCAGTATTTT; cdr3_aa: CASCRDRAPDTQYF
d_call: .; v_call: TRBV6-5; j_call: TRBJ2-7; clone_size: .; cdr3_nt: TGTGCCAGCAGTTCTCACCTAGCGCCCCTTACCTACAATGAGCAGTACTTC; cdr3_aa: CASSSHLAPLTYNEQYF
d_call: .; v_call: TRBV7-9; j_call: TRBJ2-5; clone_size: few; cdr3_nt: TGTGCCAGCAGCAACTCCCGACGGAGAGAGACCCAGTACTTC; cdr3_aa: CASSNSRRRETQYF
d_call: .; v_call: TRBV5-1; j_call: TRBJ2-1; clone_size: .; cdr3_nt: TGCGCCAGCAGCCGGATGGCCTACAATGAGCAGTTCTTC; cdr3_aa: CASSRMAYNEQFF
d_call: TRBD1; v_call: TRBV2; j_call: TRBJ2-1; clone_size: .; cdr3_nt: TGTGCCAGCAGTGAGGCCGGGACAGGTTACAATGAGCAGTTCTTC; cdr3_aa: CASSEAGTGYNEQFF
d_call: .; v_call: TRBV6-6; j_call: TRBJ1-1; clone_size: .; cdr3_nt: TGTGCCAGCAGTATCCGCGGGGGTATGGCTGAAGCTTTCTTT; cdr3_aa: CASSIRGGMAEAFF
d_call: .; v_call: TRBV9; j_call: TRBJ2-1; clone_size: .; cdr3_nt: TGTGCCAGCTCCCAGGGGCAACAAGAGACCCAGTTCTTC; cdr3_aa: CASSQGQQETQFF
d_call: .; v_call: TRBV7-7; j_call: TRBJ2-1; clone_size: few; cdr3_nt: TGTGCTAGCAGCCCCACCGGGACTTTCCAAGAGACCCAGTTCTTC; cdr3_aa: CASSPTGTFQETQFF
d_call: .; v_call: TRBV6-6; j_call: TRBJ2-3; clone_size: .; cdr3_nt: TGTGCCAGCAGTGCCCTAGCGCCTCTGGGCACAGATACGCAGTATTTT; cdr3_aa: CASSALAPLGTDTQYF
d_call: TRBD2; v_call: TRBV6-2/TRBV6-3; j_call: TRBJ2-2; clone_size: .; cdr3_nt: TGTGCCAGCAGTTACACCCCTAGCGGGAGGGCAGATACCGGGGAGCTGTTTTTT; cdr3_aa: CASSYTPSGRADTGELFF
d_call: .; v_call: TRBV12-3/TRBV12-4; j_call: TRBJ1-5; clone_size: many; cdr3_nt: TGTGCCAGCAGTACCCAAATACAGGGAGGGACTCAGCCCCAGCATTTT; cdr3_aa: CASSTQIQGGTQPQHF
d_call: TRBD1; v_call: TRBV5-1; j_call: TRBJ2-1; clone_size: .; cdr3_nt: TGCGCCAGCAGCTCGGCCGACCAAGGGGGCGCCCACAATGAGCAGTTCTTC; cdr3_aa: CASSSADQGGAHNEQFF
d_call: TRBD1; v_call: TRBV4-3; j_call: TRBJ1-2; clone_size: .; cdr3_nt: TGCGCCAGCAGCCAAGGGACAGGACAAGGGGACTATGGCTACACCTTC; cdr3_aa: CASSQGTGQGDYGYTF
d_call: TRBD1; v_call: TRBV28; j_call: TRBJ1-2; clone_size: .; cdr3_nt: TGTGCAGGAGCGGGACAGGGTAGCGATGGCTACACCTTC; cdr3_aa: CAGAGQGSDGYTF
d_call: .; v_call: TRBV7-2; j_call: TRBJ2-7; clone_size: many; cdr3_nt: TGTGCCAGCAGCTTAGAAAGGGGCCGGTACGAGCAGTACTTC; cdr3_aa: CASSLERGRYEQYF
d_call: TRBD1; v_call: TRBV29-1; j_call: TRBJ2-1; clone_size: .; cdr3_nt: TGCAGCGTTCGTACAGGGGGTTTCTATGAGCAGTTCTTC; cdr3_aa: CSVRTGGFYEQFF
d_call: TRBD1; v_call: TRBV2; j_call: TRBJ1-2; clone_size: few; cdr3_nt: TGTGCCAGCAGTGGAAACAGGGGGCGATATGGCTACACCTTC; cdr3_aa: CASSGNRGRYGYTF
d_call: TRBD2; v_call: TRBV29-1; j_call: TRBJ2-5; clone_size: .; cdr3_nt: TGCAGCGTTGAAGAAGTAACTAGCGGGTTACAAGAGACCCAGTACTTC; cdr3_aa: CSVEEVTSGLQETQYF
d_call: TRBD1; v_call: TRBV24-1; j_call: TRBJ1-4; clone_size: .; cdr3_nt: TGTGCCACCAGTGACCCCGGGACAGGGGAAGAAAAACTGTTTTTT; cdr3_aa: CATSDPGTGEEKLFF
d_call: .; v_call: TRBV7-8; j_call: TRBJ1-5; clone_size: .; cdr3_nt: TGTGCCAGCAGCTACGGCAGTCCCGGACAGCCCCAGCATTTT; cdr3_aa: CASSYGSPGQPQHF
d_call: .; v_call: TRBV29-1; j_call: TRBJ1-2; clone_size: .; cdr3_nt: TGCAGCAGTGCCGGGGATAATGGCTACACCTTC; cdr3_aa: CSSAGDNGYTF